One and the same sample provided the 7 T cell receptor beta chains below, sequenced in a study of cytomegalovirus exposure and HLA in healthy donors. The protocol was immunoSEQ multiplex PCR, while the TCRdb copy is restricted to in-frame clones and leaves out a portion. Here the sample spans 95,000 to 150,000 clones, approximately 87% being singletons. Material: PBMCs. The receptors shown here come from a young woman in good health and CMV-seronegative.

The chain combines TRBV19 with TRBJ2-7, with D maybe TRBD1 (5 bases). V lost 5 bases to trimming and J lost 0 bases, with 11 bases between them. The length of the CDR3 is 14 residues. Looked up from germline, CDR1 is LNHDA and CDR2 is SQIVND (reference sequence). The CDR3 region is CASSPQGISYEQYF. The CDR3 DNA sequence: TGTGCCAGTAGTCCTCAGGGTATCTCCTACGAGCAGTACTTC.

The chain is built from TRBV20-1 and TRBJ1-2; no firm D call. CDR1 DFQATT and CDR2 SNEGSKA come from the germline V gene (reference sequence). Trimming took 1 base from V and 5 from J, leaving 5 bases between them. CDR3 size: 11 residues. The CDR3 sequence: CSARGEYGYTF. CDR3 in DNA: TGCAGTGCTAGAGGGGAGTATGGCTACACCTTC.

The chain is built from TRBV5-4 and TRBJ2-2, with D tentatively TRBD1 (5 bases). CDR1 is SGHNT and CDR2 is YYREEE in the germline V gene (reference sequence). The CDR3 is made up of 15 amino acids. Between the trimmed V and J ends, which lost 5 bases and 3 bases, there was a span of 14 bases. The CDR3 is CASRDRQKDTGELFF. The CDR3 DNA reads as TGTGCCAGCAGGGATAGACAGAAGGACACCGGGGAGCTGTTTTTT.

J is TRBJ2-3 and V is TRBV7-3; D might be TRBD1 (6 bases). This CDR3 comprises 13 residues. V lost 5 bases to trimming and J lost 2 bases, with 8 bases between them. CDR1 SGHTA and CDR2 FQGTGA come from the germline V gene. The DNA for the CDR3 is TGTGCCAGCAGCGGGGGCCTCACAGATACGCAGTATTTT. Amino acids: CASSGGLTDTQYF.

J is TRBJ2-3 and V is TRBV2, with D tentatively TRBD1 (6 bases). The germline gives CDR1 SNHLY, CDR2 FYNNEI. V was shortened by 2 bases and J by 1 base, with 10 bases between the two germline ends. The length of the CDR3 is 15 residues. The CDR3 DNA reads TGTGCCAGCAGTGAAAGGGGGTCTCGCACAGATACGCAGTATTTT. Its translation: CASSERGSRTDTQYF.

This clone has just one count. V and J are TRBV5-1 and TRBJ2-7; D perhaps matches TRBD2 (6 bases). CDR1 and CDR2 from the germline V gene are SGHRS and YFSETQ. This CDR3 has 15 residues. The V end lost 0 bases, the J end lost 1 base, and 11 bases lay between the germline ends. CDR3 nucleotide sequence: TGCGCCAGCAGCTTGGGCGGGGCTTCTTCCTACGAGCAGTACTTC. Its protein product is CASSLGGASSYEQYF.

This chain links TRBV5-6 with TRBJ1-2; a possible D gene is TRBD1 (6 bases). This CDR3 region has 13 residues. CDR1 and CDR2 from the germline V gene are SGHDT and YYEEEE. V lost 2 bases and J lost 2, with 7 bases in between. CDR3 loop: CASSFDRNYGYTF. For the CDR3, the DNA is TGTGCCAGCAGCTTTGACAGGAACTATGGCTACACCTTC.